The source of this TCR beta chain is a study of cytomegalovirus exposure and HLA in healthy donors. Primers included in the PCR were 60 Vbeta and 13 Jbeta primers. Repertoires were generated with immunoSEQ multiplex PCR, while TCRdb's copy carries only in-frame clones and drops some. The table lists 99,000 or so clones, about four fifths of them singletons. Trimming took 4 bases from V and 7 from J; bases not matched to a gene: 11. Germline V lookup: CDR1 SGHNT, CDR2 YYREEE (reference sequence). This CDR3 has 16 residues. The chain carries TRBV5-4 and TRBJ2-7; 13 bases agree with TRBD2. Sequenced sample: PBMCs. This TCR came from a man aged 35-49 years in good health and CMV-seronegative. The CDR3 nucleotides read TGTGCCAGCAGCCGTGTCGGACTAGCGGGAGTACGGGAGCAGTACTTC. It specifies CASSRVGLAGVREQYF.